This TCR beta chain was sequenced during a study of blood T cell repertoires in COVID-19. About the research overall: Material from acute and convalescent COVID-19 was sourced from the United States, Italy and Spain.

The CDR3 extends over 14 amino acids. J lost 3 bases, V lost 4 bases, and 7 bases had no gene match. Per the germline V gene, CDR1 is SGHNT and CDR2 is YYREEE (reference sequence). This clone has a single count. In the original workflow: Counts of nucleated cells, estimated from reference gene primer amplification, were obtained. Measured with immunoSEQ multiplex PCR; TCRdb has only the in-frame clones, and not every one. That table supplies the V and J calls and clone size; D and trimming were determined from the DNA. The data hold approximately 72,000 clones, with around 92% observed a single time. This receptor was taken from a man aged 55 to 70 with acute or convalescent COVID-19. Sequenced sample: peripheral blood. The rearrangement links TRBV5-4 to TRBJ2-7, with TRBD2 identical over 7 bases. CDR3 residues: CASSPMGEGYEQYF. The CDR3 bases are TGTGCCAGCAGCCCGATGGGGGAGGGCTACGAGCAGTACTTC.